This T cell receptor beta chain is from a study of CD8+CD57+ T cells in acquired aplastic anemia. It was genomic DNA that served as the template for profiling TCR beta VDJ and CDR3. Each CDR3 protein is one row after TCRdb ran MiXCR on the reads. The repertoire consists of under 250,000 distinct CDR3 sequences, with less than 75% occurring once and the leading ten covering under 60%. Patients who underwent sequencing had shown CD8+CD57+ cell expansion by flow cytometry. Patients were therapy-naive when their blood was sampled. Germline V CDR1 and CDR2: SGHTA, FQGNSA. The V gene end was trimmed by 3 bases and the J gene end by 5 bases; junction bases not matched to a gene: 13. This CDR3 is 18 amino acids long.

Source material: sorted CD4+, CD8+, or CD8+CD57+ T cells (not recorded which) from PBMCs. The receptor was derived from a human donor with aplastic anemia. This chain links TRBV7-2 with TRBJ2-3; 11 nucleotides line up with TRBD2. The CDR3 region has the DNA TGTGCCAGCAGCTTGTTTGGGCTAGCGGGGGGACAGGGAGATACGCAGTATTTT. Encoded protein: CASSLFGLAGGQGDTQYF.